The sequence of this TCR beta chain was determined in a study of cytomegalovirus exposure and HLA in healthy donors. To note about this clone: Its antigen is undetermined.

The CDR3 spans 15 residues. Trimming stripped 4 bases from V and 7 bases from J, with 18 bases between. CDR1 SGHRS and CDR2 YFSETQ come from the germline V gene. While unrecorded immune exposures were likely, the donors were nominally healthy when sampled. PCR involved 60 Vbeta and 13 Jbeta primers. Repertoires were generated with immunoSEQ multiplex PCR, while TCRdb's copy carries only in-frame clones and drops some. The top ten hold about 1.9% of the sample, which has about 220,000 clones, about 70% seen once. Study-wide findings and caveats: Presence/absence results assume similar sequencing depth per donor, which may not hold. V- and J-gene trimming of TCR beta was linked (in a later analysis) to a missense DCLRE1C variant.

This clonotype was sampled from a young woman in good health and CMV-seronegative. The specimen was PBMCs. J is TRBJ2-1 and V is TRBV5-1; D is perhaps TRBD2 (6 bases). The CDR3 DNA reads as TGCGCCAGCAGCGAGGGACTCGCCGCCGGGAATGAGCAGTTCTTC. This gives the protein CASSEGLAAGNEQFF.